Listed below are T cell receptor beta chains from one sample, sequenced in a study of blood T cell repertoires in COVID-19. Repertoires were generated with immunoSEQ multiplex PCR, while TCRdb's copy carries only in-frame clones and drops some. The sample contains over 400,000 clones, 70% to 90% of which appear only once. The sequenced material came from peripheral blood. Receptors were obtained from a human donor in a cohort sampled during active COVID-19. Each CDR3 is given with its conserved first and last residue. A D gene is named only where the DNA matches it firmly. Size values are once, few and many counts, or a class for expanded clones, and some rows have none.

V gene	D gene	J gene	clone size	CDR3 DNA	CDR3 protein
TRBV15	-	TRBJ1-1	-	TGTGCCACCAGCAGAGATAGCCCTCACCATCTTAGGAGTCGGACTGAAGCTTTCTTT	CATSRDSPHHLRSRTEAFF
TRBV30	-	TRBJ2-1	-	TGTGCCTGGAGTGTACAACAGGACAATGAGCAGTTCTTC	CAWSVQQDNEQFF
TRBV7-8	TRBD2	TRBJ2-1	-	TGTGCCAGCAGCCTCGGGACTAGCGGGAGTAATGAGCAGTTCTTC	CASSLGTSGSNEQFF
TRBV19	-	TRBJ1-5	few	TGTGCCACTCGCCCACAGGGTTTCGATCAGCCCCAGCATTTT	CATRPQGFDQPQHF
TRBV25-1	-	TRBJ1-2	few	TGTGCCAACCTACAGGTTATTTTCTATGGCTACACCTTC	CANLQVIFYGYTF
TRBV10-3	TRBD2	TRBJ2-1	-	TGTGCCATCAGTCCCCGGGACTATAACAATGAGCAGTTCTTC	CAISPRDYNNEQFF
TRBV3-1/TRBV3-2	-	TRBJ1-2	-	TGTGCCAGCAGCCAAGGTCAGGGGAGAAATGGCTACACCTTC	CASSQGQGRNGYTF
TRBV6-2/TRBV6-3	-	TRBJ1-5	-	TGTGCCAGCAGTTACCTGGGACTGCAGAATCAGCCCCAGCATTTT	CASSYLGLQNQPQHF
TRBV5-1	-	TRBJ2-3	-	TGCGCCAGCAGTAGGAGCGACTCCACAGATACGCAGTATTTT	CASSRSDSTDTQYF
TRBV2	TRBD1	TRBJ1-1	-	TGTGCCAGCAGGAAGGAAACAGGGGGCACTGAAGCTTTCTTT	CASRKETGGTEAFF
TRBV5-1	TRBD1	TRBJ2-7	-	TGCGCCAGCAGCCCGGGGGACAGGGGATACGAGCAGTACTTC	CASSPGDRGYEQYF
TRBV4-2	-	TRBJ2-2	-	TGTGCCAGCAGCCCTCGGACAGCGAACACCGGGGAGCTGTTTTTT	CASSPRTANTGELFF
TRBV6-2/TRBV6-3	-	TRBJ2-2	-	TGTGCCAGCAGTTACGCCGATGTCGTGGGGCCCTCGAACACCGGGGAGCTGTTTTTT	CASSYADVVGPSNTGELFF
TRBV30	-	TRBJ1-3	once	TGTGCCTGGAGCCCTAGCTCTGGAAACACCATATATTTT	CAWSPSSGNTIYF
TRBV29-1	-	TRBJ2-7	-	TGCAGCGTCCTTGACAGGCGGAGCTCCTACGAGCAGTACTTC	CSVLDRRSSYEQYF
TRBV2	-	TRBJ2-1	-	TGTGCCAGCCGGAGGCGTAACGTCTATTGGCAGTTCTTC	CASRRRNVYWQFF
TRBV7-2	TRBD1	TRBJ1-2	once	TGTGCCAGCAGCTTAGCTGGGCAGGGGGGTGGCTACACCTTC	CASSLAGQGGGYTF
TRBV30	TRBD1	TRBJ1-1	-	TGTGCCTGGAGTGTAGGGACAGGGGACACTGAAGCTTTCTTT	CAWSVGTGDTEAFF
TRBV25-1	TRBD2	TRBJ2-5	many	TGTGCCAGCAGTGGTAGCGGGAGTGAGACCCAGTACTTC	CASSGSGSETQYF